The rows below give T cell receptor beta chains drawn from one sample of a study of blood T cell repertoires in COVID-19. The method was immunoSEQ multiplex PCR; TCRdb's version includes in-frame clones alone and lacks a portion of them. The repertoire holds more than 85,000 clones, with approximately 72% as singletons. The sample taken for sequencing was peripheral blood. Receptor source: a man aged 65 to 79 with acute or convalescent COVID-19. Each CDR3 is given without its conserved first and last residue.

TRBV6-1,TRBJ1-5,ASSAHFGGLYSNQPQH
TRBV4-2,TRBJ2-3,ASSQASGRETDTQY
TRBV5-6,TRBJ2-1,ASSRRDFGYNEQF
TRBV11-1,TRBJ2-1,ASSLGTGTTYNEQF
TRBV7-2,TRBJ1-2,ASSSGQNYGYT
TRBV12-3/TRBV12-4,TRBJ1-5,ASSLGQPQH
TRBV6-6,TRBJ2-7,ASSRRGYEQY
TRBV4-1,TRBJ2-7,ASSERISGSYEQY
TRBV29-1,TRBJ1-2,SVARVLNYGYT
TRBV5-6,TRBJ2-5,ASSLSGTSGTWTQY
TRBV18,TRBJ1-1,ASSLQTAHMNTEAF
TRBV19,TRBJ2-1,ASRWGREGSNEQF
TRBV7-9,TRBJ2-7,ASSTVPGLAGAYEQY
TRBV9,TRBJ2-5,ASSVGGMRGQETQY
TRBV24-1,TRBJ1-5,ATSGQVGQPQH
TRBV2,TRBJ1-5,ASSDGTGGSGNQPQH
TRBV5-4,TRBJ2-7,ASSRDSSSYEQY
TRBV4-2,TRBJ1-2,ASSREAEVHNYGYT
TRBV27,TRBJ1-2,ASKQGAAGGYT
TRBV6-5,TRBJ2-2,ATAREAGELF
TRBV2,TRBJ1-1,ASSEGLSRNTEAF
TRBV24-1,TRBJ2-1,ATSDPPPAGNEQF
TRBV6-1,TRBJ2-1,ASSDRAGGYNEQF
TRBV3-1/TRBV3-2,TRBJ2-3,ASSQESSVEADTQY
TRBV25-1,TRBJ2-6,ASTGTAPGANVLT
TRBV2,TRBJ2-1,ASSIRLAVSYNEQF
TRBV5-4,TRBJ1-6,ASSQEASPLH
TRBV10-1,TRBJ2-5,ASRQGRPRQETQY
TRBV5-4,TRBJ2-7,AASGTGGFRTYEQY
TRBV3-1/TRBV3-2,TRBJ2-3,ASSQRGYRELADTQY
TRBV10-3,TRBJ1-2,AINGQGADYGYT
TRBV6-4,TRBJ1-3,ASSDPLPGYRNTIY
TRBV5-1,TRBJ2-3,ASSGTSTDTQY
TRBV11-1,TRBJ2-7,ASSPGQTSYEQY
TRBV12-3/TRBV12-4,TRBJ2-7,ASRQGGEQY
TRBV27,TRBJ1-1,ASSFRGPGQGNTEAF
TRBV30,TRBJ1-5,AWSVEGHSNQPQH
TRBV5-1,TRBJ1-4,ASSAGTAGREKLF
TRBV5-1,TRBJ2-7,ASSYDRVSYEQY
TRBV30,TRBJ2-5,AWKLAGQETQY
TRBV2,TRBJ1-5,ASRDREDQPQH
TRBV5-1,TRBJ2-7,ASSPRLGDEQY
TRBV5-1,TRBJ1-3,ASSLDQGGTIY
TRBV28,TRBJ2-7,ASSLSQGQYEQY
TRBV5-1,TRBJ2-3,ASSLAGLDRRTDTQY
TRBV19,TRBJ2-1,ASTDRGRATGNEQF
TRBV10-3,TRBJ2-1,AAQQGLAGNEQF
TRBV6-5,TRBJ1-2,ASSYGGQAGGYT
TRBV7-2,TRBJ2-2,ASRPEGGLYGTGELF
TRBV19,TRBJ1-1,ASSPRTGGNTEAF
TRBV2,TRBJ1-2,ASRQTDWGGYT
TRBV18,TRBJ1-1,ASSPGILRTEAF
TRBV5-1,TRBJ1-2,ASSVGETWGYT
TRBV27,TRBJ1-6,ASSITVGMSPLH
TRBV5-1,TRBJ2-3,ASSVTGPDTQY
TRBV30,TRBJ2-5,AFGPFQETQY
TRBV10-1,TRBJ2-7,ASSDVPGQGWGTYEQY
TRBV20-1,TRBJ2-7,SASRQFYEQY
TRBV18,TRBJ2-3,ASSGTASTDTQY